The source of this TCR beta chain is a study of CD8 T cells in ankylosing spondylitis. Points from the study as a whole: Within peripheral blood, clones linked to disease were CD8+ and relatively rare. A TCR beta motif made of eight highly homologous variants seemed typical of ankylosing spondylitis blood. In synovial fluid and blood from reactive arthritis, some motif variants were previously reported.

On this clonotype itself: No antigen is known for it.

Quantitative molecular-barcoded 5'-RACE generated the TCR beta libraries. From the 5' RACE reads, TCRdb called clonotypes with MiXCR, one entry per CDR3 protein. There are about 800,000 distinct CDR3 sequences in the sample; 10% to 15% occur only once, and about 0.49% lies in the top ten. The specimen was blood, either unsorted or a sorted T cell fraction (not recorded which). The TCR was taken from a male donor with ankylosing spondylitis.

CDR3 protein: CSARAATLGPQHF. CDR3 DNA sequence: TGCAGTGCTAGAGCAGCGACTTTAGGGCCCCAGCATTTT. V gene TRBV20-1 combines with J gene TRBJ1-5, with unresolved D. The CDR3 has 13 amino acids. Germline CDR1 DFQATT, CDR2 SNEGSKA (reference sequence). V was cut by 1 base and J by 9 bases, with 13 bases left in between.